Below, 27 T cell receptor beta chains from the same sample are listed, as sequenced in a study of blood T cell repertoires in COVID-19 (dated by TCRdb to 2020 to 2022). Library construction relied on the immunoSEQ multiplex PCR assay. TCRdb provides this immuneACCESS table in a form limited to in-frame rearrangements. Some clones are lacking; in checked studies, under half of them reflect an unresolved V gene, and why the rest are absent is not known. Present in this sample are roughly 260,000 clones, about 83% of which were seen just once. The ten biggest clones cover 3% to 4.5% of the sample. Input material: PBMCs or T cells enriched from blood (not recorded which). The receptors originated from a woman aged 40 to 50 who had been exposed to COVID-19.

J is TRBJ1-4 and V is TRBV3-1 (or the pseudogene TRBV3-2); D remains ambiguous. The CDR3 is 14 residues long. Germline V gene data show CDR1 as LGHDT and CDR2 as YNNKEL (reference sequence). V dropped 4 bases and J dropped 1 base, with 7 bases sitting between them. CDR3 nucleotide sequence: TGTGCCAGCAGCCGAGTTGAAACTAATGAAAAACTGTTTTTT. Its translation is CASSRVETNEKLFF.

The chain carries TRBV9 and TRBJ1-6; D is undetermined. Germline V gene sequence: CDR1 SGDLS, CDR2 YYNGEE. CDR3 length: 13 amino acids. Trimming removed 6 bases from V and 4 bases from J, with 8 bases in between. This CDR3 is CASNPGYNSPLHF. CDR3 bases: TGTGCCAGCAATCCCGGTTATAATTCACCCCTCCACTTT.

This chain connects TRBV18 to TRBJ2-1; possible D gene TRBD2, 6 bases. CDR3 length equals 13 residues. V lost 2 bases and J 8 bases, leaving 10 bases between the germline ends. Germline CDR1 is KGHSH and CDR2 is LQKENI. The CDR3 region is CASSPGGSDEQFF. CDR3 sequence (DNA): TGTGCCAGCTCACCAGGAGGGAGCGATGAGCAGTTCTTC. The variable domain in full, completed from reference TRBV18 and TRBJ2-1, reads NAGVMQNPRHLVRRRGQEARLRCSPMKGHSHVYWYRQLPEEGLKFMVYLQKENIIDESGMPKERFSAEFPKEGPSILRIQQVVRGDSAAYFCASSPGGSDEQFFGPGTRLTVL.

This chain joins TRBV18 and TRBJ2-3; 10 nucleotides align to TRBD2. The CDR3 totals 17 residues. Germline-derived CDR1 and CDR2 are KGHSH and LQKENI. Losses at the gene ends were 6 bases for V and 2 bases for J; bases not matched to a gene: 11. CDR3 sequence: CASSPRGSGGSTDTQYF. CDR3 bases: TGTGCCAGCTCTCCTCGGGGTAGCGGGGGGTCCACAGATACGCAGTATTTT.

The chain has TRBV7-9 and TRBJ2-6; 7 bases line up with TRBD1. The CDR3 loop spans 18 amino acids. Germline V gives CDR1 SEHNR, CDR2 FQNEAQ (reference sequence). Losses at the gene ends were 6 bases for V and 0 bases for J; bases not matched to a gene: 11. CDR3 region: CASRPGRGTASGANVLTF. CDR3 nucleotides: TGTGCCAGCAGGCCAGGCAGGGGGACAGCCTCTGGGGCCAACGTCCTGACTTTC.

The rearrangement uses TRBV9 and TRBJ2-3, with D possibly TRBD2 on 5 matching bases. Trimming took 3 bases from V and 6 from J, leaving 14 bases between them. The germline CDR1 and CDR2 sequences are SGDLS and YYNGEE. The CDR3 extends over 14 amino acids. CDR3 DNA sequence: TGTGCCAGCAGCGCGTCAGGAGGACCGGATACGCAGTATTTT. Translating it yields CASSASGGPDTQYF.

This sequence joins TRBV10-3 and TRBJ1-2, with 7 bases identical to TRBD1. Germline assignment: CDR1 ENHRY and CDR2 SYGVKD. This CDR3 is built from 12 residues. V lost 8 bases to trimming and J lost 6 bases; unmatched junction nucleotides: 6. The CDR3 nucleotides are TGTGCCATCGGACGGACAGGAAATGGCTACACCTTC. This translates into CAIGRTGNGYTF.

The chain uses TRBV18 and TRBJ1-1; a possible D gene is TRBD1 (6 bases). Trimming left V 5 bases short and J 3 bases short, with 16 bases between. This CDR3 has 15 residues. The germline CDR1 and CDR2 sequences are KGHSH and LQKENI. The CDR3 DNA sequence: TGTGCCAGCTCAACGGAACAGGGACGGGACACTGAAGCTTTCTTT. It codes for CASSTEQGRDTEAFF.

This clone occurred once. V gene TRBV28 combines with J gene TRBJ1-3; D not resolved. V was trimmed by 3 bases and J by 4 bases, leaving 10 bases between them. The germline gives CDR1 MDHEN, CDR2 SYDVKM. The CDR3 length is 14 residues. The CDR3 nucleotides read TGTGCCAGCAGTTTGCCCGGGTCCGGAAACACCATATATTTT. This translates into CASSLPGSGNTIYF. Full variable domain (rest looked up from reference TRBV28 and TRBJ1-3): DVKVTQSSRYLVKRTGEKVFLECVQDMDHENMFWYRQDPGLGLRLIYFSYDVKMKEKGDIPEGYSVSREKKERFSLILESASTNQTSMYLCASSLPGSGNTIYFGEGSWLTVV.

This rearrangement joins TRBV7-9 to TRBJ2-2; no clear D gene. The CDR3 covers 15 residues. The germline gives CDR1 SEHNR, CDR2 FQNEAQ (reference sequence). Trimming cost V 7 bases and J 2 bases, with 14 bases left between them. The CDR3 DNA sequence: TGTGCCAGCACCACGTCCTTGTTCAACACCGGGGAGCTGTTTTTT. It encodes CASTTSLFNTGELFF. The complete variable domain, with remaining parts taken from reference TRBV7-9 and TRBJ2-2, reads DTGVSQNPRHKITKRGQNVTFRCDPISEHNRLYWYRQTLGQGPEFLTYFQNEAQLEKSRLLSDRFSAERPKGSFSTLEIQRTEQGDSAMYLCASTTSLFNTGELFFGEGSRLTVL.

The chain joins TRBV5-1 to TRBJ2-3; perhaps TRBD1 as D (6 bases). Germline V gives CDR1 SGHRS, CDR2 YFSETQ. V lost 4 bases, J lost 0 bases, and 15 bases lay in between. The CDR3 runs to 16 residues. The CDR3 is CASSPGRGQSTDTQYF. DNA for the CDR3: TGCGCCAGCAGCCCGGGGCGTGGACAGAGCACAGATACGCAGTATTTT.

This clone has just a few counts. The CDR3 is CASPPGGNEQFF. In DNA form, the CDR3 reads TGCGCCAGCCCCCCAGGGGGCAATGAGCAGTTCTTC. This sequence joins TRBV5-1 and TRBJ2-1, with 7 bases aligning to TRBD1. From germline, CDR1 is SGHRS and CDR2 YFSETQ. The CDR3 runs to 12 residues. V lost 7 bases to trimming and J lost 6 bases; unmatched junction nucleotides: 4.

The J gene is TRBJ1-2, the V gene TRBV28, with 12 bases matching TRBD1. Trimming at V came to 6 bases and at J to 4 bases, leaving 12 bases not matched to a gene. Germline assignment: CDR1 MDHEN and CDR2 SYDVKM. This CDR3 spans 17 amino acids. The CDR3 reads CASSLLNMGQGAYGYTF. In DNA form, the CDR3 reads TGTGCCAGCAGCCTCCTTAATATGGGACAGGGGGCCTATGGCTACACCTTC.

This clone has at least ten counts. The chain employs TRBV5-5 and TRBJ2-3, with 7 nucleotides matching TRBD1. Germline CDR1 is SGHKS and CDR2 is YYEKEE (reference sequence). V lost 3 bases, J lost 1 base, and 5 bases stayed unmatched. The length of the CDR3 is 15 residues. CDR3 residues: CASSSDRVGTDTQYF. The CDR3 DNA reads as TGTGCCAGCAGCTCCGACAGGGTTGGCACAGATACGCAGTATTTT.

The rearrangement uses TRBV7-2 and TRBJ1-5; no clear D. The CDR3 has 16 amino acids. Germline CDR1 and CDR2: SGHTA and FQGNSA. Trimming removed 5 bases at V and 6 bases at J, with 20 bases between. The CDR3 bases are TGTGCCAGCAGCGGACCGGGTGAAATACGGGGTCAGCCCCAGCATTTT. Its translation: CASSGPGEIRGQPQHF.

The rearrangement uses TRBV5-1 and TRBJ1-4, with 10 bases identical to TRBD1. From germline, CDR1 is SGHRS and CDR2 YFSETQ. V gave up 4 bases and J gave up 8 bases; unmatched junction bases: 8. This CDR3 spans 15 amino acids. The CDR3, as DNA: TGCGCCAGCAGCGATCGACAGGGGGCAAGGGAAAAACTGTTTTTT. As protein: CASSDRQGAREKLFF.

The table lists this clone with a count of one. The chain is built from TRBV3-1 (or the pseudogene TRBV3-2) and TRBJ1-2; 10 bases line up with TRBD1. V was clipped by 4 bases and J by 7 bases; unmatched bases: 9. Per germline, CDR1 LGHDT and CDR2 YNNKEL (reference sequence). There are 15 residues in the CDR3. The CDR3 DNA reads as TGTGCCAGCAGCCGAGGGACAGGGGAAGGGGTTGGCTACACCTTC. Translated, it gives CASSRGTGEGVGYTF.

In its sample, this clone is medium-sized. The rearrangement links TRBV7-3 to TRBJ2-2, with D perhaps matching TRBD2 (5 bases). CDR1 and CDR2 from the germline V gene are SGHTA and FQGTGA. CDR3 length: 15 amino acids. The germline V and J ends were trimmed by 5 bases and 6 bases, with 16 bases remaining between them. The CDR3 region is CASSTPEDSPGELFF. CDR3 coding DNA: TGTGCCAGCAGCACCCCGGAGGATAGTCCCGGGGAGCTGTTTTTT.

The chain links TRBV7-2 to TRBJ1-5, with D possibly matching TRBD1 (6 bases). The V and J ends lost 6 bases and 8 bases respectively, with 26 bases between them. Germline CDR1 reads SGHTA; CDR2 reads FQGNSA. The CDR3 contains 17 residues. The CDR3 region has the DNA TGTGCCAGCAGGCCTTCCTCGTGGGGGACAAAGACGGAGCCCCAGCATTTT. Encoded protein: CASRPSSWGTKTEPQHF.

The chain is built from TRBV7-9 and TRBJ1-1; D uncertain. The germline CDR1 and CDR2 sequences are SEHNR and FQNEAQ (reference sequence). CDR3 length: 14 amino acids. The V gene lost 0 bases and the J gene lost 6 bases, with 11 bases spanning the gap. This chain's CDR3 is CASSLALTVPEAFF. CDR3 in DNA: TGTGCCAGCAGCTTAGCTCTCACGGTGCCTGAAGCTTTCTTT.

This chain links TRBV6-1 with TRBJ1-1; D is perhaps TRBD1 (5 bases). V was shortened by 8 bases and J by 0 bases, with 31 bases between the two germline ends. The CDR3 covers 20 residues. Germline V gives CDR1 MNHNS, CDR2 SASEGT. The CDR3 DNA is TGTGCCAGCCGTGGTCCGAAGGAAAGACAGACCTGGATCCTGAACACTGAAGCTTTCTTT. Translation: CASRGPKERQTWILNTEAFF.

The chain is built from TRBV2 and TRBJ1-2; the D is unclear. The CDR3 is 13 amino acids. V lost 8 bases and J lost 4, with 14 bases in between. Germline CDR1 is SNHLY and CDR2 is FYNNEI. The CDR3 loop reads CASRAREAYGYTF. For the CDR3, the DNA is TGTGCCAGCCGGGCCCGGGAAGCCTATGGCTACACCTTC.

In this sample, this clone turned up once. This chain uses TRBV13 with TRBJ1-4; D is possibly TRBD1 (6 bases). Germline CDR1 PRHDT, CDR2 FYEKMQ (reference sequence). There are 15 residues in the CDR3. V lost 5 bases, J lost 5 bases, and 15 bases lay in between. CDR3 protein: CASSPADRRNEKLFF. CDR3 coding DNA: TGTGCCAGCAGCCCTGCGGACAGACGAAATGAAAAACTGTTTTTT.

The J gene is TRBJ2-2, the V gene TRBV5-1; 13 bases match TRBD2. In germline, CDR1 is SGHRS, CDR2 YFSETQ. The CDR3 consists of 16 residues. V shed 1 base and J 3 bases; nucleotides not matched to a gene: 0. Written as DNA, the CDR3 is TGCGCCAGCAGCTTGACTAGCGGGGGGGACACCGGGGAGCTGTTTTTT. It specifies CASSLTSGGDTGELFF.

The genes are TRBV19 and TRBJ1-2, with a possible D match to TRBD1 (5 bases). Germline CDR1 is LNHDA and CDR2 is SQIVND (reference sequence). The CDR3 has 17 amino acids. V lost 7 bases and J 3 bases, leaving 24 bases between the germline ends. The CDR3 DNA follows: TGTGCCAGTAAACTTGGGGGACTCCTTTTAAGTGACTATGGCTACACCTTC. This translates into CASKLGGLLLSDYGYTF.

This chain connects TRBV3-1 (or the pseudogene TRBV3-2) to TRBJ2-2, with 15 bases identical to TRBD2. The CDR3 spans 18 residues. V lost 3 bases, J lost 0 bases, and 2 bases stayed unmatched. CDR1 is LGHDT and CDR2 is YNNKEL in the germline V gene (reference sequence). The CDR3 bases are TGTGCCAGCAGCCACGGACTAGCGGGGGGGCCGAACACCGGGGAGCTGTTTTTT. Its translation: CASSHGLAGGPNTGELFF.

This sequence joins TRBV7-3 and TRBJ1-6; tentatively, D is TRBD1 (5 bases). The CDR3 sequence is 15 residues long. Trimming took off 6 bases at V and 8 bases at J, with 17 bases between the two ends. CDR1 and CDR2 (germline): SGHTA, FQGTGA. For the CDR3, the DNA is TGTGCCAGCAGTCCAGCGGGGCCCTCCGATTCACCCCTCCACTTT. Amino acids: CASSPAGPSDSPLHF.